One sample yielded the 2 T cell receptor beta chains listed below, sequenced in a study of cytomegalovirus exposure and HLA in healthy donors. PCR used 60 Vbeta primers and 13 Jbeta primers. Measured with immunoSEQ multiplex PCR; TCRdb has only the in-frame clones, and not every one. The repertoire holds fewer than 130,000 clones, 70% to 85% seen once, with approximately 2.8% in the top ten. Source material: PBMCs. Every receptor here comes from a woman in her forties in good health and CMV-seronegative.

This clone was seen a few times. The chain joins TRBV4-2 to TRBJ1-3, with D possibly being TRBD1 (5 bases). This CDR3 contains 15 residues. V was trimmed by 5 bases and J by 0 bases, leaving 11 bases between them. Germline CDR1 LGHNA, CDR2 YNFKEQ. DNA for the CDR3: TGTGCCAGCAGCAAAGCACAGGTCTCTGGAAACACCATATATTTT. Translation gives CASSKAQVSGNTIYF.

The chain links TRBV6-6 to TRBJ1-6; D call uncertain. The CDR3 contains 13 residues. V was pared by 6 bases and J by 9 bases, with 12 bases between. CDR1 MNHNY and CDR2 SVGAGI come from the germline V gene (reference sequence). CDR3 nucleotide sequence: TGTGCCAGCAGCTCCTTGGTCAGTTCACCCCTCCACTTT. Its protein product is CASSSLVSSPLHF.